This passage covers 32 T cell receptor beta chains from one sample sequenced in a study of human T cells and chemical hapten exposure. TCRdb redid the calling of the RACE reads with MiXCR, one entry per CDR3 protein. The data contain roughly 80,000 distinct CDR3 sequences, approximately 11% of them singletons. Stated time point: patch test 1, 2 weeks after DPC sensitization. Noted treatment: therapeutic diphenylcyclopropenone sensitization with weekly scalp DPC. The source was whole blood, collected in connection with sensitization to the hapten diphenylcyclopropenone (DPC). The source is a woman between 50 and 59 years old with alopecia areata. Some clones in this sample may be carry-over from other donors' samples.

Ten or more counts support this clonotype. The rearrangement links TRBV2 to TRBJ1-5; D is unresolved. Germline CDR1 and CDR2: SNHLY and FYNNEI. The V end was cut by 3 bases, the J end by 5 bases, with 14 bases between. The CDR3 extends over 15 amino acids. CDR3 sequence (DNA): TGTGCCAGCAGTGAGACCGTACGGGGAGATCAGCCCCAGCATTTT. This sequence encodes CASSETVRGDQPQHF. Together with reference TRBV2 and TRBJ1-5, the CDR3 gives the full variable domain: EPEVTQTPSHQVTQMGQEVILRCVPISNHLYFYWYRQILGQKVEFLVSFYNNEISEKSEIFDDQFSVERPDGSNFTLKIRSTKLEDSAMYFCASSETVRGDQPQHFGDGTRLSIL.

The chain employs TRBV30 and TRBJ2-2, with 8 bases that match TRBD2. Trimming took 2 bases from V and 5 from J; bases not matched to a gene: 13. This CDR3 is built from 17 residues. In germline, CDR1 is GTSNPN, CDR2 SVGIG (reference sequence). CDR3 DNA sequence: TGTGCCTGGAGTTTTCGCGGAAGCGGGAGTTCTACCGGGGAGCTGTTTTTT. It translates to CAWSFRGSGSSTGELFF. The full variable domain, rest sourced from reference TRBV30 and TRBJ2-2, is SQTIHQWPATLVQPVGSPLSLECTVEGTSNPNLYWYRQAAGRGLQLLFYSVGIGQISSEVPQNLSASRPQDRQFILSSKKLLLSDSGFYLCAWSFRGSGSSTGELFFGEGSRLTVL.

The sample holds a few counts of this clonotype. This rearrangement joins TRBV27 to TRBJ2-7; 12 bases are shared with TRBD2. The CDR3 is 18 residues long. CDR1 and CDR2 (germline): MNHEY, SMNVEV (reference sequence). Trimming removed 6 bases from V and 5 bases from J; junction bases left unmatched: 17. The CDR3 DNA is TGTGCCAGCAGCGACACGAATCTAGCGGGAGGGCCCTCGGACGAGCAGTACTTC. Protein: CASSDTNLAGGPSDEQYF.

This clonotype occurred many times. The chain links TRBV7-9 to TRBJ1-1; 10 nucleotides align to TRBD1. With V trimmed by 0 bases and J by 2 bases, 3 bases remained unmatched. CDR3 length: 16 amino acids. The germline CDR1 and CDR2 sequences are SEHNR and FQNEAQ (reference sequence). CDR3 residues: CASSLARTGGNTEAFF. The CDR3 nucleotides read TGTGCCAGCAGCTTAGCGCGGACAGGGGGAAACACTGAAGCTTTCTTT.

The table lists this clonotype with many counts. The chain joins TRBV7-2 to TRBJ1-5, with 8 bases fitting TRBD1. With 0 bases clipped from V and 6 bases from J, the junction kept 4 bases outside the gene matches. Germline V gene lookup returns CDR1 SGHTA and CDR2 FQGNSA. The CDR3 contains 15 residues. The CDR3 DNA sequence: TGTGCCAGCAGCTTAGCGCAGGGGGCGTCTCAGCCCCAGCATTTT. This translates into CASSLAQGASQPQHF.

Many counts were recorded for this clonotype. The chain employs TRBV7-2 and TRBJ1-2; 7 bases are a match to TRBD1. This CDR3 region has 16 residues. With V trimmed by 0 bases and J by 2 bases, 6 bases remained unmatched. Germline CDR1 SGHTA, CDR2 FQGNSA. The CDR3, as DNA: TGTGCCAGCAGCTTAGCGTCTACACAGGGGAACTATGGCTACACCTTC. Translated: CASSLASTQGNYGYTF.

At least ten counts were recorded for this clonotype. The genes are TRBV4-2 and TRBJ1-4; unclear D gene. The germline V gene has CDR1 LGHNA and CDR2 YNFKEQ. The CDR3 runs to 12 residues. Trimming cost V 2 bases and J 8 bases, with 6 bases left between them. CDR3 sequence reads: CASSQLGEKLFF. DNA of the CDR3: TGTGCCAGCAGCCAACTGGGGGAAAAACTGTTTTTT.

V usage is TRBV28 and J usage is TRBJ2-5, with 8 bases matching TRBD1. Germline V CDR1 and CDR2: MDHEN, SYDVKM. The CDR3 is 14 amino acids. V shed 4 bases, J shed 5 bases, and the junction held 6 bases outside the gene matches. The CDR3, as DNA: TGTGCCAGCAGTTCAGCGACAGGGGTGGAGACCCAGTACTTC. Translation: CASSSATGVETQYF.

This clonotype was detected a few times. The chain joins TRBV29-1 to TRBJ1-1; D gene uncertain. The CDR3 contains 12 residues. Trimming removed 5 bases from V and 1 base from J, with 8 bases in between. Germline V gives CDR1 SQVTM, CDR2 ANQGSEA. The CDR3 DNA is TGCAGCGTTTCCAGGCAGAACACTGAAGCTTTCTTT. Translation gives CSVSRQNTEAFF.

DNA for the CDR3: TGTGCCAGCAGTGAGGAGCGAGTCTCCTACAATGAGCAGTTCTTC. Encoded protein: CASSEERVSYNEQFF. V usage is TRBV2 and J usage is TRBJ2-1, with D unresolved. V dropped 3 bases and J dropped 0 bases, with 9 bases sitting between them. Germline V gene sequence: CDR1 SNHLY, CDR2 FYNNEI. The CDR3 runs to 15 residues.

The gene calls are TRBV12-3 or TRBV12-4 and TRBJ2-7; 8 bases match TRBD1. The V and J ends lost 4 bases and 4 bases, in that order; junction bases with no gene match: 9. The CDR3 has 15 residues. The CDR3 sequence: CASSSQAGGSYEQYF. CDR3 DNA: TGTGCCAGCAGTTCCCAAGCAGGGGGCTCATACGAGCAGTACTTC.

This chain links TRBV4-3 with TRBJ1-1; tentatively, D is TRBD1 (6 bases). The CDR3 extends over 17 amino acids. Germline-derived CDR1 and CDR2 are LGHNA and YSLEER. Trimming removed 0 bases at V and 4 bases at J, with 18 bases between. CDR3 sequence: CASSQDPGLGGGTEAFF. In nucleotides, the CDR3 is TGCGCCAGCAGCCAAGATCCAGGATTAGGGGGAGGCACTGAAGCTTTCTTT.

This clonotype was recorded a few times. The rearrangement links TRBV28 to TRBJ1-2, with D maybe TRBD1 (5 bases). Germline assignment: CDR1 MDHEN and CDR2 SYDVKM. V gave up 5 bases and J gave up 6 bases, with 10 bases separating them. The CDR3 covers 12 residues. As DNA, the CDR3 is TGTGCCAGCAGTCCAGGGTATGATGGCTACACCTTC. It is translated as CASSPGYDGYTF.

The chain joins TRBV18 to TRBJ1-4; no clear D. From germline, CDR1 is KGHSH and CDR2 LQKENI. The V gene lost 2 bases and the J gene lost 4 bases, with 2 bases spanning the gap. This CDR3 region has 12 residues. CDR3 amino acids: CASSPYNEKLFF. CDR3 nucleotide sequence: TGTGCCAGCTCACCATATAATGAAAAACTGTTTTTT.

This clonotype was detected many times. V and J are TRBV7-2 and TRBJ1-4; D remains unclear. V gave up 6 bases and J gave up 0 bases, with 5 bases separating them. The CDR3 covers 13 residues. Germline CDR1 and CDR2: SGHTA and FQGNSA. The CDR3 loop reads CASRTATNEKLFF. For the CDR3, the DNA is TGTGCCAGCAGGACTGCAACTAATGAAAAACTGTTTTTT.

The rearrangement links TRBV6-2 or TRBV6-3 to TRBJ1-2; D remains ambiguous. CDR3 length: 12 residues. Germline assignment: CDR1 MNHEY and CDR2 SVGEGT. Trimming shortened V by 4 bases and J by 8 bases, and 11 bases separated the two germline ends. The DNA for the CDR3 is TGTGCCAGCAGTTTCGGACCGGGGGGCTACACCTTC. It is translated as CASSFGPGGYTF.

This clonotype was recorded a few times. The chain couples TRBV18 to TRBJ2-2; TRBD2 matches at 14 bases. Unmatched junction bases numbered 7, after V lost 3 bases and J lost 4 bases. The CDR3 totals 18 residues. From germline, CDR1 is KGHSH and CDR2 LQKENI. This CDR3 is CASSPPGLAGAGTGELFF. DNA of the CDR3: TGTGCCAGCTCACCTCCGGGACTAGCGGGAGCGGGCACCGGGGAGCTGTTTTTT. The variable domain in full, with the rest retrieved from reference TRBV18 and TRBJ2-2, is NAGVMQNPRHLVRRRGQEARLRCSPMKGHSHVYWYRQLPEEGLKFMVYLQKENIIDESGMPKERFSAEFPKEGPSILRIQQVVRGDSAAYFCASSPPGLAGAGTGELFFGEGSRLTVL.

V is TRBV29-1 and J is TRBJ2-7; TRBD1 aligns across 9 bases. Trimming cost V 5 bases and J 5 bases; bases outside gene matches: 7. CDR1 and CDR2 from the germline V gene are SQVTM and ANQGSEA. The CDR3 totals 13 residues. CDR3: CSVQTGGRDEQYF. The DNA of the CDR3 is TGCAGCGTTCAGACAGGGGGAAGAGACGAGCAGTACTTC.

This clonotype was counted between two and nine times. The chain recombines TRBV10-3 with TRBJ2-7; no clear D. Per the germline V gene, CDR1 is ENHRY and CDR2 is SYGVKD. This CDR3 contains 12 residues. V lost 2 bases to trimming and J lost 2 bases, with 4 bases between them. CDR3 in amino acids: CAISERTYEQYF. Written as DNA, the CDR3 is TGTGCCATCAGTGAGCGAACCTACGAGCAGTACTTC.

This rearrangement joins TRBV28 to TRBJ2-3; tentative D call: TRBD2 (6 bases). V lost 7 bases and J lost 0, with 17 bases in between. The CDR3 runs 16 residues. The germline V gene encodes CDR1 MDHEN and CDR2 SYDVKM. CDR3 loop: CASNAGLATSTDTQYF. The CDR3 bases are TGTGCCAGCAACGCGGGGCTAGCGACTAGCACAGATACGCAGTATTTT.

This clonotype was seen many times. V is TRBV5-1 and J is TRBJ1-1, with D perhaps TRBD1 (6 bases). V was cut by 3 bases and J by 0 bases, with 18 bases left in between. The CDR3 is 17 amino acids. Germline loops: CDR1 SGHRS, CDR2 YFSETQ. The CDR3 coding sequence is TGCGCCAGCAGCTCAGACCTGGGAGGGGGACTGAACACTGAAGCTTTCTTT. Translation gives CASSSDLGGGLNTEAFF.

This clonotype was detected ten times or more. The chain uses TRBV28 and TRBJ1-2; no definite D call. The V end lost 10 bases, the J end lost 4 bases, and 13 bases lay between the germline ends. This CDR3 is built from 12 residues. CDR1 and CDR2 (germline): MDHEN, SYDVKM. This CDR3 reads CATTPLGYGYTF. In DNA form, the CDR3 reads TGTGCCACGACACCTCTCGGCTATGGCTACACCTTC.

This clonotype was found many times. This chain uses TRBV4-3 with TRBJ2-5, with 16 bases aligning to TRBD2. From germline, CDR1 is LGHNA and CDR2 YSLEER. This CDR3 region has 16 residues. J lost 7 bases, V lost 4 bases, and 6 bases had no gene match. The CDR3 DNA reads TGCGCCAGCAGCCGCGGGACTAGCGGGGGGGCCGGGACCCAGTACTTC. Protein: CASSRGTSGGAGTQYF.

This clonotype was picked up a small number of times. The V gene is TRBV20-1, the J gene TRBJ2-3; 8 bases line up with TRBD1. The germline gives CDR1 DFQATT, CDR2 SNEGSKA (reference sequence). The ends lost 5 bases at V and 6 bases at J; junction bases unmatched: 13. This CDR3 spans 15 amino acids. CDR3 residues: CSARATGAWTDTQYF. The CDR3 DNA follows: TGCAGTGCTCGCGCGACAGGGGCTTGGACGGATACGCAGTATTTT.

In the case of this clonotype: One base away lies a much larger clone, so this may be a sequencing read error. The V call is TRBV4-3, the J call TRBJ2-7, with TRBD2 identical over 9 bases. CDR3 length equals 19 residues. Germline values: CDR1 LGHNA, CDR2 YSLEER. The CDR3 region is CTSSQVPPGLAGYSYEQYF. DNA of the CDR3: TGCACCAGCAGCCAAGTCCCCCCAGGCCTAGCGGGGTACTCCTACGAGCAGTACTTC.

V is TRBV7-8 and J is TRBJ2-2; D gene unclear. This CDR3 is 16 amino acids long. Germline loops: CDR1 SGHVS, CDR2 FQNEAQ. The V and J ends lost 5 bases and 2 bases respectively, with 15 bases between them. The CDR3 loop reads CASSQTPLLNTGELFF. CDR3 nucleotides: TGTGCCAGCAGCCAGACGCCGCTCCTAAACACCGGGGAGCTGTTTTTT.

The V and J genes are TRBV7-2 and TRBJ2-6; 8 positions match TRBD1. The CDR3 contains 18 residues. Germline V gene sequence: CDR1 SGHTA, CDR2 FQGNSA. J gave up 0 bases and V 1 base, and 5 bases lay outside the gene matches. The CDR3 sequence is CASSLVGTGVSGANVLTF. The CDR3 DNA is TGTGCCAGCAGCTTAGTAGGGACAGGTGTCTCTGGGGCCAACGTCCTGACTTTC.

This clonotype has ten or more counts. This sequence joins TRBV6-4 and TRBJ1-1; D perhaps matches TRBD1 (6 bases). V was clipped by 6 bases and J by 1 base, with 15 bases between them. Germline lookup yields CDR1 MRHNA and CDR2 SNTAGT. CDR3 size: 15 residues. The CDR3 spells CASSLAAGANTEAFF. In DNA, the CDR3 is TGTGCCAGCAGCCTCGCGGCAGGGGCGAACACTGAAGCTTTCTTT.

This clonotype was counted many times. The chain couples TRBV7-2 to TRBJ2-7; perhaps TRBD1 as D (5 bases). Germline lookup yields CDR1 SGHTA and CDR2 FQGNSA. V lost 3 bases, J lost 1 base, and 13 bases lay in between. CDR3 length equals 15 residues. CDR3 nucleotides: TGTGCCAGCAGCTTGGACGGTGGGGCGTCCTACGAGCAGTACTTC. This translates into CASSLDGGASYEQYF.

V usage is TRBV27 and J usage is TRBJ1-1; the match to TRBD1 covers 7 bases. V shed 2 bases and J 4 bases; nucleotides not matched to a gene: 10. The CDR3 is 16 amino acids. The germline V gene has CDR1 MNHEY and CDR2 SMNVEV (reference sequence). CDR3 DNA sequence: TGTGCCAGCAGTTTACGGCCAGGGGGAGGAGGCACTGAAGCTTTCTTT. Its translation: CASSLRPGGGGTEAFF.

The rearrangement uses TRBV20-1 and TRBJ2-1; D is perhaps TRBD2 (5 bases). There are 17 residues in the CDR3. Looked up from germline, CDR1 is DFQATT and CDR2 is SNEGSKA (reference sequence). V lost 5 bases and J 0 bases, leaving 20 bases between the germline ends. CDR3 in amino acids: CSAPFPQRASSYNEQFF. The CDR3 DNA follows: TGCAGTGCTCCTTTCCCCCAGAGGGCGAGCTCCTACAATGAGCAGTTCTTC.

This clonotype was counted at least ten times. The genes are TRBV28 and TRBJ1-2; possibly TRBD1 for D (6 bases). The CDR3 spans 13 residues. CDR1 MDHEN and CDR2 SYDVKM come from the germline V gene. V shed 6 bases and J shed 3 bases, with 11 bases lying between them. Here the CDR3 DNA reads TGTGCCAGCAGAACAGGGATGCACTATGGCTACACCTTC. Translated: CASRTGMHYGYTF.